This paragraph reports one TCR beta chain. The sample comes from a study of blood T cell repertoires in COVID-19. Background on the study: PBMCs, B-cell-depleted T cells, or T cells provided the cDNA or gDNA that made up the material.

The CDR3 length is 21 residues. Germline V CDR1 and CDR2: KGHDR, SFDVKD. After removal of 4 bases from V and 0 bases from J, the junction contained 12 bases not matched to a gene. Profiling relied on immunoSEQ multiplex PCR, and the TCRdb table lists in-frame clones only, not all of them. The sample consists of 60,000 or so clones, about 73% of them appearing once. The TCR was taken from a woman older than 75 with acute or convalescent COVID-19. The gene calls are TRBV24-1 and TRBJ2-1, with 15 bases aligning to TRBD2. Sample: peripheral blood. The CDR3 DNA reads as TGTGCCACCAGTGACCCCGTGCGGACTAGCGGGAGGGGAAGCTCCTACAATGAGCAGTTCTTC. Protein: CATSDPVRTSGRGSSYNEQFF.